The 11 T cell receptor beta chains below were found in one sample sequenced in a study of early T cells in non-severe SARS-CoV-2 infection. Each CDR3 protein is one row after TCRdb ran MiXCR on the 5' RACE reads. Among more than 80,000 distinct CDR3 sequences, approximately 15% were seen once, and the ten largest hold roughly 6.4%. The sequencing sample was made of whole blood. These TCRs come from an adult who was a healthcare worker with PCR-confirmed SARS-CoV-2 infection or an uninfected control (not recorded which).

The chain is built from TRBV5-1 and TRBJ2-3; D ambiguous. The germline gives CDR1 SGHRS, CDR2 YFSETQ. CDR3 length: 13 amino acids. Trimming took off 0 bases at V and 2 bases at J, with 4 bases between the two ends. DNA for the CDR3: TGCGCCAGCAGCTTGGAGGTCACAGATACGCAGTATTTT. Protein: CASSLEVTDTQYF.

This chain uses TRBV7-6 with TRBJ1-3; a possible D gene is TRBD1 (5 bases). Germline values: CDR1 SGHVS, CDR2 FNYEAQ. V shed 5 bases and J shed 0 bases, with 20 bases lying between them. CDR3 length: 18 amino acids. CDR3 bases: TGTGCCAGCAGCCTAACTACAGGCGGCCGGAGCTCTGGAAACACCATATATTTT. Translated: CASSLTTGGRSSGNTIYF.

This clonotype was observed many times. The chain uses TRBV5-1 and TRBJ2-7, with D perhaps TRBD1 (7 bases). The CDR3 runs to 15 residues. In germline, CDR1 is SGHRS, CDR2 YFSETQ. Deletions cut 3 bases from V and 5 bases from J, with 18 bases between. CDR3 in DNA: TGCGCCAGCAGCTCCCTCCAGGGGGGAAGGGACGAGCAGTACTTC. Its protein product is CASSSLQGGRDEQYF.

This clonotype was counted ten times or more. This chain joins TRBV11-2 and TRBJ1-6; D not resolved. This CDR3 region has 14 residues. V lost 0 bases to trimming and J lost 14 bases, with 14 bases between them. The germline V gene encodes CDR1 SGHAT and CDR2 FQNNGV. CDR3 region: CASSLDLGIPALHF. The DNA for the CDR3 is TGTGCCAGCAGCTTAGATCTTGGCATTCCGGCCCTCCACTTT.

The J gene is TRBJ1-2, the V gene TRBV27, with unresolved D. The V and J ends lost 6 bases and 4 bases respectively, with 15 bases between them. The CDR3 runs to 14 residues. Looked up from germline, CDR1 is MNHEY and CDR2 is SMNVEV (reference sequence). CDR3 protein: CASSPGPKTYGYTF. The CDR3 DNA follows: TGTGCCAGCAGCCCCGGACCTAAAACCTATGGCTACACCTTC.

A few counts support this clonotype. CDR3: CSARGWNEQFF. The DNA for the CDR3 is TGCAGTGCCAGGGGTTGGAATGAGCAGTTCTTC. The J gene is TRBJ2-1, the V gene TRBV20-1, with D perhaps TRBD1 (6 bases). The CDR3 extends over 11 amino acids. Germline CDR1 and CDR2: DFQATT and SNEGSKA (reference sequence). Trimming took 6 bases from V and 7 from J, leaving 10 bases between them.

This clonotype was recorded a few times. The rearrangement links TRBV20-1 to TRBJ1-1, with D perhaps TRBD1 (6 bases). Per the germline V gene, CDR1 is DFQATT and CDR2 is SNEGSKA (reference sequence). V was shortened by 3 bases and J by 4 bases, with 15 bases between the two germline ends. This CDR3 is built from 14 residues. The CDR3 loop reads CSARRGGGSTEAFF. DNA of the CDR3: TGCAGTGCTAGGAGGGGAGGGGGGAGCACTGAAGCTTTCTTT.

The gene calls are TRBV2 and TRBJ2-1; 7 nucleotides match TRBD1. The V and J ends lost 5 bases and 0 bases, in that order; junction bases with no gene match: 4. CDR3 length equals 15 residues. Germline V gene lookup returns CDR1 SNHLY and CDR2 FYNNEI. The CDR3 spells CASSQDRASYNEQFF. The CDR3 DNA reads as TGTGCCAGCAGTCAAGACAGGGCCTCCTACAATGAGCAGTTCTTC.

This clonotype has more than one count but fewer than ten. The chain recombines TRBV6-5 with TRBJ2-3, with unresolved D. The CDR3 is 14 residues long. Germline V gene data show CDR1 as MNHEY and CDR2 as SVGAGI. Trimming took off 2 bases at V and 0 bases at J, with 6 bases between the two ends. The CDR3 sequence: CASSYRTSTDTQYF. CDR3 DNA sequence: TGTGCCAGCAGTTACCGAACTAGCACAGATACGCAGTATTTT.

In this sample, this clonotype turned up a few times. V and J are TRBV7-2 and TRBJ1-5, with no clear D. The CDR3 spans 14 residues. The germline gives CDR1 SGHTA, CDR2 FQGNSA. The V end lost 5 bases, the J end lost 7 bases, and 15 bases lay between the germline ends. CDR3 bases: TGTGCCAGCAGCGGCAGCGGTTTCCAGCAGCCCCAGCATTTT. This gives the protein CASSGSGFQQPQHF.

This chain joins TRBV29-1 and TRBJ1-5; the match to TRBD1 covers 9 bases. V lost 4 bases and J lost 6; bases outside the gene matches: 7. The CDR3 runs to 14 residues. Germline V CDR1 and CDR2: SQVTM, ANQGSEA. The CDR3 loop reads CSVGGQGMGQPQHF. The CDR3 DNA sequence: TGCAGCGTTGGAGGACAGGGGATGGGTCAGCCCCAGCATTTT. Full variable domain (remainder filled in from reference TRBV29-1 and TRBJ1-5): SAVISQKPSRDICQRGTSLTIQCQVDSQVTMMFWYRQQPGQSLTLIATANQGSEATYESGFVIDKFPISRPNLTFSTLTVSNMSPEDSSIYLCSVGGQGMGQPQHFGDGTRLSIL.